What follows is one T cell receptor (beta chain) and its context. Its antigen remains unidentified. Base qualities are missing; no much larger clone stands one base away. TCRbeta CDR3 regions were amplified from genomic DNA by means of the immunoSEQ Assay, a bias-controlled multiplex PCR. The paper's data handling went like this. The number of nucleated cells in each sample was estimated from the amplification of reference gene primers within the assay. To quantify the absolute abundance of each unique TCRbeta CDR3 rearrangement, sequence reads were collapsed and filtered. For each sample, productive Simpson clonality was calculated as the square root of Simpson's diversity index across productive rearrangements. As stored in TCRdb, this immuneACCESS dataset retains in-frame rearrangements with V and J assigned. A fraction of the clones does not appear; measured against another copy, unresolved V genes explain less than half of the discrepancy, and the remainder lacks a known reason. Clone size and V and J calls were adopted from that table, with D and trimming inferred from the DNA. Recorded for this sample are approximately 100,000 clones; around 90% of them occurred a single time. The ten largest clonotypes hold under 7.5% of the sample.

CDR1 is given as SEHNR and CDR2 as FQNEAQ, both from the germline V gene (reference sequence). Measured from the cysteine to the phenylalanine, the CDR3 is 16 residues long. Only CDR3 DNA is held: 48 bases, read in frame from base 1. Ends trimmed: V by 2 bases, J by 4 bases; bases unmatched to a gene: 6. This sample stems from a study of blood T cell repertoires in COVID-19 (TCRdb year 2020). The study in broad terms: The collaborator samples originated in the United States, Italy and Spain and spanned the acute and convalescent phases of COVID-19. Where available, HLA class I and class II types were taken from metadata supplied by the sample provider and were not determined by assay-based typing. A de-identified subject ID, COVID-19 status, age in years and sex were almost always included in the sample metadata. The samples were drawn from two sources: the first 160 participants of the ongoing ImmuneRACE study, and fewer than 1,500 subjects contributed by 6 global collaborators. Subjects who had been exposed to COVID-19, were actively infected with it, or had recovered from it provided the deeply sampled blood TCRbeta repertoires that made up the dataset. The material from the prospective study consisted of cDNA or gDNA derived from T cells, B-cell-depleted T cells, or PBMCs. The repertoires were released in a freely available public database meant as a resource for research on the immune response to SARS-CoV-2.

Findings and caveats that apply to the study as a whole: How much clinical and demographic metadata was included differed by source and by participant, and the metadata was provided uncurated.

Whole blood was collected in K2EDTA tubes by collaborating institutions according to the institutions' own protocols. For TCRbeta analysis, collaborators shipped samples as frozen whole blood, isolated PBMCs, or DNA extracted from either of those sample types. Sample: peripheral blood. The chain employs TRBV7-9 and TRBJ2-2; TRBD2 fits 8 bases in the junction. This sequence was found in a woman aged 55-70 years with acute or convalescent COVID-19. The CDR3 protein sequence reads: CASSLSVSGATGELFF. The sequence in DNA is TGTGCCAGCAGCTTATCCGTTAGCGGGGCCACCGGGGAGCTGTTTTTT.